This passage covers 12 T cell receptor beta chains from one sample sequenced in a study of early T cells in non-severe SARS-CoV-2 infection. Each CDR3 protein is one row after TCRdb ran MiXCR on the 5' RACE reads. Of under 80,000 distinct CDR3 sequences in the sample, around 10% were seen once. The sequenced sample was whole blood. All receptors come from an adult who was a healthcare worker with PCR-confirmed SARS-CoV-2 infection or an uninfected control (not recorded which).

This chain joins TRBV29-1 and TRBJ1-1; D is undetermined. The CDR3 sequence is 11 residues long. Germline V lookup: CDR1 SQVTM, CDR2 ANQGSEA. Trimming removed 3 bases at V and 6 bases at J, with 8 bases between. The CDR3 spells CSVDRGSEAFF. The CDR3 DNA follows: TGCAGCGTTGATCGGGGATCTGAAGCTTTCTTT.

The table lists this clonotype with many counts. The chain recombines TRBV29-1 with TRBJ1-3; D not resolved. The CDR3 extends over 11 amino acids. In germline, CDR1 is SQVTM, CDR2 ANQGSEA. Trimming took 5 bases from V and 4 from J, leaving 6 bases between them. CDR3 amino acids: CSVQQGNTIYF. DNA of the CDR3: TGCAGCGTTCAACAAGGAAACACCATATATTTT.

There are many counts of this clonotype. V is TRBV6-1 and J is TRBJ2-7; TRBD1 or TRBD2 may be the D gene (6 bases each). V lost 1 base to trimming and J lost 5 bases, with 15 bases between them. CDR1 and CDR2 from the germline V gene are MNHNS and SASEGT. The CDR3 is made up of 15 amino acids. The CDR3 DNA follows: TGTGCCAGCAGTGAAGGGGCGGAGGGGGTCAACGAGCAGTACTTC. Translating it yields CASSEGAEGVNEQYF.

The chain recombines TRBV4-1 with TRBJ2-6; TRBD1 matches 8 bases. Trimming at V came to 3 bases and at J to 4 bases, leaving 5 bases not matched to a gene. CDR1 and CDR2 from the germline V gene are MGHRA and YSYEKL. The CDR3 runs 16 residues. The CDR3 DNA is TGCGCCAGCAGCCAGACAGGGGTACTGGGGGCCAACGTCCTGACTTTC. Translating it yields CASSQTGVLGANVLTF.

This clonotype appeared a few times. The chain uses TRBV19 and TRBJ2-4, with D tentatively TRBD1 (6 bases). V was trimmed by 9 bases and J by 0 bases, leaving 15 bases between them. The CDR3 sequence is 15 residues long. Germline assignment: CDR1 LNHDA and CDR2 SQIVND (reference sequence). CDR3 DNA sequence: TGTGCCAGCAGCCCAGGGGCGATAGCCAAAAACATTCAGTACTTC. It translates to CASSPGAIAKNIQYF.

CDR3 sequence reads: CACYLGGLEKLFF. The CDR3, as DNA: TGTGCCTGTTACTTAGGGGGCCTTGAAAAACTGTTTTTT. The gene calls are TRBV30 and TRBJ1-4; 7 bases are a match to TRBD1. This CDR3 has 13 residues. The trim removed 6 bases at V and 7 bases at J, leaving 8 bases unmatched. The germline V gene has CDR1 GTSNPN and CDR2 SVGIG (reference sequence).

This clonotype was seen only a few times. V and J are TRBV9 and TRBJ1-5, with 8 positions matching TRBD1. Germline values: CDR1 SGDLS, CDR2 YYNGEE. CDR3 length: 17 residues. The trim removed 0 bases at V and 6 bases at J, leaving 11 bases unmatched. CDR3 amino acids: CASSVAQGQGAGQPQHF. DNA of the CDR3: TGTGCCAGCAGCGTAGCTCAGGGGCAGGGGGCCGGTCAGCCCCAGCATTTT.

There are many counts of this clonotype. CDR3 sequence reads: CASSYSPPRGLYNEQFF. CDR3 bases: TGTGCCAGCAGTTACTCACCACCGCGGGGGCTATACAATGAGCAGTTCTTC. The chain has TRBV6-2 or TRBV6-3 and TRBJ2-1; D possibly corresponds to TRBD2 (7 bases). Germline CDR1 and CDR2: MNHEY and SVGEGT. V shed 0 bases and J shed 4 bases, with 16 bases lying between them. This CDR3 spans 17 amino acids.

This clonotype was counted ten times or more. J is TRBJ2-1 and V is TRBV6-1; no definite D call. The V gene lost 4 bases and the J gene lost 2 bases, with 0 bases spanning the gap. Germline V gene sequence: CDR1 MNHNS, CDR2 SASEGT. The length of the CDR3 is 11 residues. Here the CDR3 reads CASSAYNEQFF. Here the CDR3 DNA reads TGTGCCAGCAGTGCCTACAATGAGCAGTTCTTC.

This clonotype was seen repeatedly, ten times or more. This rearrangement joins TRBV11-2 to TRBJ1-6, with D unclear. This CDR3 contains 16 residues. The V end lost 0 bases, the J end lost 0 bases, and 6 bases lay between the germline ends. Germline V gene lookup returns CDR1 SGHAT and CDR2 FQNNGV. The CDR3 DNA reads as TGTGCCAGCAGCTTAGATCGGGGCTCCTATAATTCACCCCTCCACTTT. Encoded protein: CASSLDRGSYNSPLHF.

V gene TRBV7-9 combines with J gene TRBJ2-3, with D hard to call. Per the germline V gene, CDR1 is SEHNR and CDR2 is FQNEAQ (reference sequence). Trimming took off 1 base at V and 1 base at J, with 12 bases between the two ends. The CDR3 contains 16 residues. CDR3 loop: CASSLGDWQRTDTQYF. CDR3 coding DNA: TGTGCCAGCAGCTTAGGTGATTGGCAGCGCACAGATACGCAGTATTTT.

V usage is TRBV29-1 and J usage is TRBJ2-1; TRBD1 agrees at 10 bases. V lost 3 bases and J lost 2; bases outside the gene matches: 1. The CDR3 runs 14 residues. Germline V CDR1 and CDR2: SQVTM, ANQGSEA. The CDR3 protein is CSVEGTGAYNEQFF. CDR3 DNA: TGCAGCGTTGAGGGGACAGGGGCCTACAATGAGCAGTTCTTC.